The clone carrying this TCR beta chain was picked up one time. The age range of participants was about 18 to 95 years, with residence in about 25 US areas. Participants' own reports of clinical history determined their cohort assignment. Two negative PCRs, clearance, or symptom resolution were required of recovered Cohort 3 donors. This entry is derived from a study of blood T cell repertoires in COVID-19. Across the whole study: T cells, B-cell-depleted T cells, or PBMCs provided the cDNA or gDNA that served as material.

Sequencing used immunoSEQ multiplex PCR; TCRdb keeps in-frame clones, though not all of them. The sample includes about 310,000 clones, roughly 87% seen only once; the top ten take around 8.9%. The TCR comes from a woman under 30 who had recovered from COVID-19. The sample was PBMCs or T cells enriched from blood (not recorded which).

The CDR3 region has the DNA TGTGCCAGCAGTTTATCGAACAGGGGAAACTATGGCTACACCTTC. This sequence encodes CASSLSNRGNYGYTF. V is TRBV27 and J is TRBJ1-2; 7 nucleotides match TRBD1. After removal of 0 bases from V and 2 bases from J, the junction contained 3 bases not matched to a gene. CDR1 and CDR2 (germline): MNHEY, SMNVEV (reference sequence). The length of the CDR3 is 15 residues.